This TCR beta chain comes out of a study of OX40 agonist ivuxolimab in advanced cancers. Study as a whole: Therapy given before enrollment (anti-PD-1, anti-PD-L1 or anti-CTLA-4) was allowed, and over 35% had some. Study-wide results and limits: Some of the lowest clonal expansion was seen in partial responders at 0.1-3.0 mg/kg.

The protocol was immunoSEQ multiplex PCR, while the TCRdb copy is restricted to in-frame clones and leaves out a portion. The sample lists around 91,000 clones; approximately 92% were seen once. Notes on this clone: Its antigen remains unidentified.

The germline CDR1 and CDR2 sequences are KGHSH and LQKENI. The CDR3 length is 14 residues. V lost 6 bases, J lost 4 bases, and 15 bases lay in between. Source: CD4+ or CD8+ T cells sorted from blood, taken in a trial of the OX40 agonist ivuxolimab. The chain combines TRBV18 with TRBJ1-1, with D perhaps matching TRBD1 (5 bases). This receptor was taken from an adult with an advanced solid tumor such as melanoma, head and neck, liver or kidney cancer. The CDR3 sequence: CASSRQRGGTEAFF. In DNA, the CDR3 is TGTGCCAGCTCCCGACAAAGGGGAGGCACTGAAGCTTTCTTT.